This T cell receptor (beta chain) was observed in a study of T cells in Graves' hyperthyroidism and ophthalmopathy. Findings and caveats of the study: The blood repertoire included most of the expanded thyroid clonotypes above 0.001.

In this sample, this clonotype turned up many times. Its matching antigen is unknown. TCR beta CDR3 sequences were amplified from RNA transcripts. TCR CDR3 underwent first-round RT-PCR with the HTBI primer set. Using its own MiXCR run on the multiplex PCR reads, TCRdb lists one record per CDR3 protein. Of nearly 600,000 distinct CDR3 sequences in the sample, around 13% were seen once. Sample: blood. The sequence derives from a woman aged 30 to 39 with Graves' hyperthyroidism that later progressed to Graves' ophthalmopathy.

The CDR3 DNA sequence: TGCAGCGTTGGAGGCGGACTCAATGAGCAGTTCTTC. It is translated as CSVGGGLNEQFF. The chain couples TRBV29-1 to TRBJ2-1; TRBD2 might be the D (5 bases). The CDR3 is 12 amino acids. Germline lookup yields CDR1 SQVTM and CDR2 ANQGSEA. Trimming took 4 bases from V and 6 from J, leaving 10 bases between them.